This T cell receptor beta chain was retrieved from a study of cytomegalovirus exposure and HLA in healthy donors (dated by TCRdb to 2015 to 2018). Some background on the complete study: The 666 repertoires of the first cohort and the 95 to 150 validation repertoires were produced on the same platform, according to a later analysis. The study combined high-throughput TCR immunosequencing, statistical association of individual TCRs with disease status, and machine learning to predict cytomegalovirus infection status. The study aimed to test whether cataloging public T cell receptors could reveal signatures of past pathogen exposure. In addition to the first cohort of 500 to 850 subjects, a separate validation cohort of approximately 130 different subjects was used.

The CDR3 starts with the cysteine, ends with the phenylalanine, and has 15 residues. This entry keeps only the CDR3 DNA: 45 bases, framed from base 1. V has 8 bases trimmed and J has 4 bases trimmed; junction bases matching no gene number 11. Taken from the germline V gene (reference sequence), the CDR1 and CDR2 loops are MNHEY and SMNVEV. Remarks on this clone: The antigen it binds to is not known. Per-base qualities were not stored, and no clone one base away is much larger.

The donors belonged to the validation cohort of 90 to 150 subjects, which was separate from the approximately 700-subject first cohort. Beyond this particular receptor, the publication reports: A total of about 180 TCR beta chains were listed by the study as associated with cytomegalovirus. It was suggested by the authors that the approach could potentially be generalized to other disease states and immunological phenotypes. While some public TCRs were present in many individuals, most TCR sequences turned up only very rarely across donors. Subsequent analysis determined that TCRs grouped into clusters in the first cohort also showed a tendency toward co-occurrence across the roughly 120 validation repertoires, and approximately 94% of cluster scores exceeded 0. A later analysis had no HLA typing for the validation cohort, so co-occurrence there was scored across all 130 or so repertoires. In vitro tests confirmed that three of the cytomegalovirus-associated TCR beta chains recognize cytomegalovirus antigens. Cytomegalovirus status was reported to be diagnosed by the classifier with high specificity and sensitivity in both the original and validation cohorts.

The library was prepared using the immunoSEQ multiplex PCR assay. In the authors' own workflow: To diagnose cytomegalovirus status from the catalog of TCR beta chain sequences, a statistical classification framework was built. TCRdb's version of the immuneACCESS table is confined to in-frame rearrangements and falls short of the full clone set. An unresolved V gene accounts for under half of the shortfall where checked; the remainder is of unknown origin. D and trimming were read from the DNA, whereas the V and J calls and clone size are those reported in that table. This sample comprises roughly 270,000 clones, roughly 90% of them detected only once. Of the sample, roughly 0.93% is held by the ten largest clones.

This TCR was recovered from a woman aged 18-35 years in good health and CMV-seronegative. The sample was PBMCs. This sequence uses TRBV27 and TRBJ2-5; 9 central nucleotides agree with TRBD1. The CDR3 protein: CASGPTGGVGETQYF. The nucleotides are TGTGCCAGCGGACCAACAGGGGGCGTTGGAGAGACCCAGTACTTC.